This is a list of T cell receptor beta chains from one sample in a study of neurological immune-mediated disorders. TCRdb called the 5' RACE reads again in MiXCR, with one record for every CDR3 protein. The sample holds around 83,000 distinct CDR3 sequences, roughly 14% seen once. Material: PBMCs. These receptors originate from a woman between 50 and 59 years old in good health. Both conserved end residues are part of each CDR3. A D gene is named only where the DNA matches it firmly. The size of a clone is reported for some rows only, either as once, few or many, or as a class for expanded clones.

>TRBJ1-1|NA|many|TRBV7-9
CASSPGSGAFF
TGTGCCAGCAGCCCCGGATCTGGAGCTTTCTTT
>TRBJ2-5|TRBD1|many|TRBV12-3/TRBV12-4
CASSFGTGGWQETQYF
TGTGCCAGCAGTTTCGGGACAGGGGGATGGCAAGAGACCCAGTACTTC
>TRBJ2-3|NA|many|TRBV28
CASRDSSTDTQYF
TGTGCCAGCAGAGATTCTAGCACAGATACGCAGTATTTT
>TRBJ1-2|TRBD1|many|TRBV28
CASSLDRGQRYGYTF
TGTGCCAGCAGTTTAGATCGGGGACAGCGCTATGGCTACACCTTC
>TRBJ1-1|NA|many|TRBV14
CASSQGDGRAAFF
TGTGCCAGCAGCCAAGGAGATGGGCGGGCGGCTTTCTTT
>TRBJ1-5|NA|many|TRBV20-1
CSAGQGLWNQPQHF
TGCAGTGCTGGGCAGGGGCTGTGGAATCAGCCCCAGCATTTT
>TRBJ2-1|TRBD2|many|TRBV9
CASSVGTAGRSYNEQFF
TGTGCCAGCAGCGTAGGTACAGCGGGAAGGTCTTACAATGAGCAGTTCTTC
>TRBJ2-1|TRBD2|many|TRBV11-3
CASSLGASGYEQFF
TGTGCCAGCAGCTTAGGGGCTAGCGGCTATGAGCAGTTCTTC
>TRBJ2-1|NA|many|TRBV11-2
CASSLDGLSPYNEQFF
TGTGCCAGCAGCTTAGATGGCCTTTCCCCCTACAATGAGCAGTTCTTC
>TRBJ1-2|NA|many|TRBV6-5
CASTPGQSNYGYTF
TGTGCCAGCACCCCGGGACAATCTAACTATGGCTACACCTTC
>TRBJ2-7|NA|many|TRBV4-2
CASSQEWDEVTYEQYF
TGTGCCAGCAGCCAAGAGTGGGACGAGGTTACCTACGAGCAGTACTTC
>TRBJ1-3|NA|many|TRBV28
CASSPGQGSNTIYF
TGTGCCAGCAGTCCCGGGCAGGGGTCTAACACCATATATTTT
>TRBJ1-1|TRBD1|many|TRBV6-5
CASSYSGQGNTEAFF
TGTGCCAGCAGTTACTCGGGACAGGGTAACACTGAAGCTTTCTTT
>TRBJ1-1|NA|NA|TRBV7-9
CASSLVQGGEAFF
TGTGCCAGCAGCTTAGTACAGGGAGGTGAAGCTTTCTTT
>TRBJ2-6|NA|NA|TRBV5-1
CASSLALGGANVLTF
TGCGCCAGCAGCTTAGCCCTTGGTGGGGCCAACGTCCTGACTTTC
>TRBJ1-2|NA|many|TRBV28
CASSSGRDYGYTF
TGTGCCAGCAGTTCCGGACGGGACTATGGCTACACCTTC
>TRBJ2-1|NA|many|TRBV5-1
CASSSTLLGGTYNEQFF
TGCGCCAGCAGCTCAACCCTTTTGGGAGGCACCTACAATGAGCAGTTCTTC
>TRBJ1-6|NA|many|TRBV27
CASSWARTYLNSPLHF
TGTGCCAGCAGCTGGGCCCGGACGTACCTGAATTCACCCCTCCACTTT
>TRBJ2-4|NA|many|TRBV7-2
CASSLGWLGQNIQYF
TGTGCCAGCAGCCTTGGGTGGCTAGGTCAAAACATTCAGTACTTC
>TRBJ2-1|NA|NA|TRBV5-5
CASSGVLAPHRGEQFF
TGTGCCAGCAGCGGCGTACTAGCTCCCCACCGCGGCGAGCAGTTCTTC
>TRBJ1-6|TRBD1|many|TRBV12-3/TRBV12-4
CASSPRTGGNSPLHF
TGTGCCAGCAGTCCACGGACAGGAGGGAATTCACCCCTCCACTTT
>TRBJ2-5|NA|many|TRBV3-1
CASSQDRGRQETQYF
TGTGCCAGCAGCCAAGATCGAGGGAGACAAGAGACCCAGTACTTC
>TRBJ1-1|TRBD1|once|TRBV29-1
CSVVGAGQENTEAFF
TGCAGCGTTGTCGGAGCGGGACAGGAGAACACTGAAGCTTTCTTT
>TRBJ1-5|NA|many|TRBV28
CASSSLTYQPQHF
TGTGCCAGCAGTTCCCTCACGTATCAGCCCCAGCATTTT
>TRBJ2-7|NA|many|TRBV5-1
CASSLVTLGAGYEQYF
TGCGCCAGCAGCTTGGTAACTTTGGGGGCGGGGTACGAGCAGTACTTC
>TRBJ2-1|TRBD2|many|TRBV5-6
CASSPARTSGTYNEQFF
TGTGCCAGCAGTCCGGCGCGGACTAGCGGGACCTACAATGAGCAGTTCTTC
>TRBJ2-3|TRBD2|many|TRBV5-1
CASSLPFGGDTDTQYF
TGCGCCAGCAGCTTGCCTTTCGGGGGGGACACAGATACGCAGTATTTT
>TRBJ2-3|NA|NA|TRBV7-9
CASSSRGIRTDTQYF
TGTGCCAGCAGCTCTAGGGGTATCCGTACAGATACGCAGTATTTT